Presented here are 2 T cell receptor beta chains from one specimen sequenced in a study of T cell clusters in autoimmune cytopenias. TRB amplification used roughly 250 ng of peripheral blood genomic DNA. One tube held mixed TRB-A and TRB-B primer pools for touch-down PCR. TCRdb re-called the multiplex PCR reads and catalogs CDR3 proteins one per entry, DNA excluded. Its clone listing holds about 4,000 distinct CDR3 sequences. This sample was also put to use in a study of T cell repertoires in aging, cancer and after chemotherapy.

Sample: peripheral blood. The receptor set was obtained from a human donor in good health.

Measured by frequency, this clonotype is medium-sized. V and J are TRBV15 and TRBJ2-5; TCRdb gives TRBD1 as the D gene, but with no DNA this cannot be confirmed. CDR3 size: 16 residues. Germline lookup yields CDR1 LNHNV and CDR2 YYDKDF (reference sequence). CDR3 loop: CATSRGGDGLRETQYF.

This clonotype is medium-sized (0.01 to 0.1%) by frequency. The CDR3 is CAWSGAGGGELFF. The chain combines TRBV30 with TRBJ2-2; the D call from TCRdb, TRBD2, cannot be confirmed without DNA. Germline V lookup: CDR1 GTSNPN, CDR2 SVGIG (reference sequence). The CDR3 totals 13 residues.